The 31 T cell receptor beta chains below come from one sample, sequenced in a study of CD8+CD57+ T cells in acquired aplastic anemia. Profiling of TCR beta VDJ combinations and CDR3 sequences used genomic DNA as template. MiXCR was run by TCRdb on the reads, yielding one entry per CDR3 protein. The sample shows hundreds of thousands of distinct CDR3 sequences, about two thirds of them seen only once. What was sequenced was sorted CD4+, CD8+, or CD8+CD57+ T cells (not recorded which) from PBMCs. These receptors came from a human donor in good health, serving as a control.

The chain links TRBV5-1 to TRBJ1-1; D unclear. The CDR3 runs to 15 residues. Germline-derived CDR1 and CDR2 are SGHRS and YFSETQ. Trimming stripped 0 bases from V and 3 bases from J, with 12 bases between. The CDR3 reads CASSLVDYEHTEAFF. The CDR3 DNA reads as TGCGCCAGCAGCTTGGTCGACTACGAGCACACTGAAGCTTTCTTT.

The chain is built from TRBV6-2 or TRBV6-3 and TRBJ1-1; D is undetermined. V dropped 6 bases and J dropped 3 bases, with 17 bases sitting between them. This CDR3 is built from 15 residues. Germline lookup yields CDR1 MNHEY and CDR2 SVGEGT. The CDR3 here is CASSESEPADTEAFF. CDR3 DNA: TGTGCCAGCAGCGAAAGCGAACCAGCGGACACTGAAGCTTTCTTT.

With regard to this clonotype: A much larger clone sits a single nucleotide away, making a read error possible. The rearrangement uses TRBV2 and TRBJ1-2; D might be TRBD1 (5 bases). The CDR3 contains 16 residues. Germline values: CDR1 SNHLY, CDR2 FYNNEI. The DNA for the CDR3 is TGTGCCAGCAGTCCCTGGGACGGCCTTGCTGGCTATGGCTACATCTTC. Translation: CASSPWDGLAGYGYIF.

A word on this clonotype: An end of the junction differs from the germline gene, which may be a read error. J is TRBJ2-1 and V is TRBV7-2; D is unresolved. This CDR3 spans 14 amino acids. CDR1 is SGHTA, CDR2 FQGNSA, per germline. CDR3 DNA: TGTGCCAGCAGCGATAGGACGGAGCAGTATGGCCACACCTTC. Its translation is CASSDRTEQYGHTF.

This clonotype was picked up many times. This chain uses TRBV25-1 with TRBJ1-3, with D perhaps matching TRBD1 (5 bases). Deletions cut 4 bases from V and 6 bases from J, with 16 bases between. The CDR3 extends over 15 amino acids. Germline values: CDR1 MGHDK, CDR2 SYGVNS. CDR3 amino acids: CASSGLKGHSNTIYF. As DNA, the CDR3 is TGTGCCAGCAGTGGCCTTAAGGGGCATTCAAACACCATATATTTT.

This CDR3 is CSARDRIRGGDYEQYF. Written as DNA, the CDR3 is TGCAGTGCTAGAGATCGCATCCGGGGGGGCGACTACGAGCAGTACTTC. The V and J genes are TRBV20-1 and TRBJ2-7; 8 positions match TRBD2. The CDR3 is 16 amino acids. J was trimmed by 3 bases and V by 0 bases; bases with no gene match: 10. The V gene's germline CDR1 is DFQATT and CDR2 SNEGSKA (reference sequence).

Worth noting for this clonotype: Relative to the germline gene, one junction end is altered; a read error may explain this. The chain has TRBV9 and TRBJ1-1, with D unresolved. Germline CDR1 and CDR2: SGDLS and YYNGEE. The CDR3 has 14 amino acids. The CDR3 protein is CASSASGKLNQPLF. Written as DNA, the CDR3 is TGTGCCAGCAGCGCAAGCGGCAAGCTCAATCAGCCCCTCTTT.

Worth noting for this clonotype: An end of the junction does not agree with germline; a read error may underlie this. The chain joins TRBV19 to TRBJ2-1; no firm D call. CDR3 size: 14 residues. Per the germline V gene, CDR1 is LNHDA and CDR2 is SQIVND (reference sequence). The CDR3: CASRVGRHNAEPFF. The CDR3 bases are TGTGCCAGTAGGGTCGGGCGGCATAACGCTGAGCCTTTCTTT.

V and J are TRBV20-1 and TRBJ1-5; D is unclear. The V end lost 2 bases, the J end lost 2 bases, and 10 bases lay between the germline ends. Germline V lookup: CDR1 DFQATT, CDR2 SNEGSKA (reference sequence). The CDR3 is 14 amino acids. CDR3 sequence (DNA): TGCAGTGCTAGACGGGAGGTGGGCAATCAGCCCCAGCATTTT. Translating it yields CSARREVGNQPQHF.

This clonotype was found a few times. The chain is built from TRBV20-1 and TRBJ2-1; 11 bases map to TRBD1. The CDR3 has 18 residues. V lost 2 bases and J lost 1; bases outside the gene matches: 10. In germline, CDR1 is DFQATT, CDR2 SNEGSKA (reference sequence). The CDR3 DNA sequence: TGCAGTGCTAGACTGGGGACAGGGGGATTTTTTTCCTACAATGAGCAGTTCTTC. It specifies CSARLGTGGFFSYNEQFF.

A remark on this clonotype: A read error may account for a junction end that differs from germline. The rearrangement uses TRBV7-2 and TRBJ2-5; D could derive from TRBD1 or TRBD2 (5 bases each). Per germline, CDR1 SGHTA and CDR2 FQGNSA. The CDR3 spans 14 residues. CDR3 nucleotides: TGTGCCAGCAGCTCCAAGCGAGGGGATCAGCCCCAGCATTTC. This gives the protein CASSSKRGDQPQHF.

The V and J genes are TRBV7-3 and TRBJ1-1; tentatively, D is TRBD1 (6 bases). The V and J ends lost 6 bases and 0 bases respectively, with 11 bases between them. Germline V gene lookup returns CDR1 SGHTA and CDR2 FQGTGA. The CDR3 sequence is 14 residues long. Here the CDR3 DNA reads TGTGCCAGCAGGGCGGGACACCTGAACACTGAAGCTTTCTTT. Protein product: CASRAGHLNTEAFF.

On this clonotype: Its ends do not fully match the called genes, so a read error is possible. CDR3 nucleotide sequence: TGTGCCAGCAGCGCAGACGAGTTCACTGAAGCTTTCTTT. Amino acids: CASSADEFTEAFF. This rearrangement joins TRBV5-1 to TRBJ1-1; no reliable D call. The CDR3 consists of 13 residues. Germline-derived CDR1 and CDR2 are SGHRS and YFSETQ.

The chain links TRBV5-1 to TRBJ1-2; 10 bases are shared with TRBD1. V lost 4 bases, J lost 5 bases, and 11 bases stayed unmatched. The germline gives CDR1 SGHRS, CDR2 YFSETQ. This CDR3 contains 16 residues. CDR3 nucleotides: TGCGCCAGCAGCCAGGAAGGACAGGGGGGTTTTTATGGCTACACCTTC. Residues: CASSQEGQGGFYGYTF.

This clonotype was seen ten or more times. V is TRBV12-3 or TRBV12-4 and J is TRBJ1-2; 7 nucleotides align to TRBD1. This CDR3 is 12 amino acids long. The V segment lost 5 bases and the J segment 8 bases; nucleotides outside the gene matches: 5. The CDR3 DNA is TGTGCCAGCAGTGACAGGGATGGGGGCTACACCTTC. As protein: CASSDRDGGYTF.

The chain combines TRBV10-3 with TRBJ2-5, with 15 bases matching TRBD2. Germline V gene sequence: CDR1 ENHRY, CDR2 SYGVKD. There are 17 residues in the CDR3. V lost 4 bases and J lost 5; bases outside the gene matches: 8. The CDR3 region has the DNA TGTGCCATCAGTGGGGGACTAGCGGGGGGAAGTAGCGAGACCCAGTACTTC. Amino acids: CAISGGLAGGSSETQYF.

On this clonotype itself: This CDR3 fails to terminate in the conserved phenylalanine or tryptophan, so it likely reflects a read error. No DNA is shown, since the ends of the CDR3 on it are uncertain; the CDR3 is the one TCRdb lists. The V call is TRBV7-9, the J call TRBJ2-3; TRBD2 was called by the table and not checked on the DNA. The CDR3 spans 13 amino acids, including both terminal residues. Germline V lookup: CDR1 SEHNR, CDR2 FQNEAQ (reference sequence). CDR3 sequence: CASSLDTAGPHEQ.

The sample holds many counts of this clonotype. The gene calls are TRBV6-1 and TRBJ1-3; D unresolved. Trimming took off 3 bases at V and 2 bases at J, with 14 bases between the two ends. Germline V gene sequence: CDR1 MNHNS, CDR2 SASEGT. The CDR3 totals 16 residues. CDR3 nucleotide sequence: TGTGCCAGCAGTGACGGGCGGGGAGGGACTGGAAACACCATATATTTT. Translation gives CASSDGRGGTGNTIYF.

This chain uses TRBV9 with TRBJ1-1, with TRBD1 matching over 12 bases. V was pared by 10 bases and J by 1 base, with 5 bases of the junction left unmatched. This CDR3 spans 14 amino acids. The germline CDR1 and CDR2 sequences are SGDLS and YYNGEE. As DNA, the CDR3 is TGTGCCGGCCGGGACAGGGGGCAGAACACTGAAGCTTTCTTT. It translates to CAGRDRGQNTEAFF.

This clonotype was detected many times. The chain combines TRBV19 with TRBJ1-1; D is uncertain. The CDR3 consists of 13 residues. Trimming took 5 bases from V and 0 from J, leaving 7 bases between them. From germline, CDR1 is LNHDA and CDR2 SQIVND (reference sequence). The CDR3 bases are TGTGCCAGTAGTCCGCAGATGAACACTGAAGCTTTCTTT. Its translation is CASSPQMNTEAFF. Supplemented by reference TRBV19 and TRBJ1-1, the full variable domain reads DGGITQSPKYLFRKEGQNVTLSCEQNLNHDAMYWYRQDPGQGLRLIYYSQIVNDFQKGDIAEGYSVSREKKESFPLTVTSAQKNPTAFYLCASSPQMNTEAFFGQGTRLTVV.

The rearrangement joins TRBV12-3 or TRBV12-4 to TRBJ2-5; TRBD1 might be the D (5 bases). CDR3 length: 13 residues. Trimming cost V 6 bases and J 1 base, with 9 bases left between them. Here the CDR3 DNA reads TGTGCCAGCAGGGAGACAGCCCAAGAGACCCAGTACTTC. This codes for CASRETAQETQYF.

Turning to this clonotype: One junction end does not reproduce the germline sequence, and a read error may be involved. The chain employs TRBV9 and TRBJ2-5; D perhaps matches TRBD1 (5 bases). The CDR3 is 13 amino acids. Germline CDR1 and CDR2: SGDLS and YYNGEE. In DNA form, the CDR3 reads TGTGCCAGCAGCGTTGAGGCTCAGGGCAACCAGCACTTC. Translating gives CASSVEAQGNQHF. The variable domain in full, with the rest retrieved from reference TRBV9 and TRBJ2-5, is DSGVTQTPKHLITATGQRVTLRCSPRSGDLSVYWYQQSLDQGLQFLIQYYNGEERAKGNILERFSAQQFPDLHSELNLSSLELGDSALYFCASSVEAQGNQHFGPGTRLLVL.

The table lists this clonotype with many counts. CDR3 region: CAAGKDGAGNKETQYF. The CDR3 nucleotides read TGCGCCGCGGGAAAGGACGGCGCGGGGAACAAAGAGACCCAGTACTTC. The chain recombines TRBV10-2 with TRBJ2-5; tentative D call: TRBD2 (6 bases). Germline-derived CDR1 and CDR2 are WSHSY and SAAADI. Trimming stripped 11 bases from V and 3 bases from J, with 25 bases between. The CDR3 has 16 amino acids.

This clonotype was observed once. This chain joins TRBV10-3 and TRBJ1-2; a weak D match, TRBD1 (6 bases). Germline V lookup: CDR1 ENHRY, CDR2 SYGVKD. The V gene lost 4 bases and the J gene lost 0 bases, with 18 bases spanning the gap. The CDR3 is 17 residues long. The CDR3 loop is CAISAINGQTANYGYTF. The CDR3 DNA reads as TGTGCCATCAGTGCCATCAACGGACAGACGGCTAACTATGGCTACACCTTC.

The V gene is TRBV20-1, the J gene TRBJ2-7; TRBD1 matches 7 bases. The CDR3 has 12 amino acids. J was trimmed by 3 bases and V by 6 bases; bases with no gene match: 5. The germline V gene has CDR1 DFQATT and CDR2 SNEGSKA (reference sequence). Written as DNA, the CDR3 is TGCAGTGCAGAAGGGGGCTTCTACGAGCAGTACTTC. Protein product: CSAEGGFYEQYF.

CDR3 sequence reads: CASSPLQDYGYTF. DNA of the CDR3: TGTGCCAGCAGCCCACTACAGGACTATGGCTACACCTTC. The chain recombines TRBV11-3 with TRBJ1-2; TRBD1 might be the D (5 bases). V shed 5 bases and J shed 3 bases, with 10 bases lying between them. This CDR3 has 13 amino acids. The germline V gene has CDR1 SGHNT and CDR2 YENEEA.

On this clonotype: The conserved phenylalanine or tryptophan normally closing the CDR3 is absent here, so this likely arose from a read error. The chain combines TRBV2 with TRBJ2-7; D may be TRBD1 (5 bases). Germline loops: CDR1 SNHLY, CDR2 FYNNEI. This CDR3 has 14 amino acids. CDR3 nucleotides: TGTGCCAGTAGTATGCATCGTCAGGGCTACGCGCAGTACTTG. Translated, it gives CASSMHRQGYAQYL.

This clonotype was detected only a few times. For the CDR3, the DNA is TGTGCCACCAGTGAGGGGGGGGGAAATCAGCCCCAGCATTTT. Amino acids: CATSEGGGNQPQHF. The rearrangement uses TRBV24-1 and TRBJ1-5; D is possibly TRBD1 (5 bases). This CDR3 has 14 amino acids. V lost 4 bases to trimming and J lost 4 bases, with 10 bases between them. Germline assignment: CDR1 KGHDR and CDR2 SFDVKD.

Turning to this clonotype: One end of the junction is discordant with germline, which a read error may explain. The chain has TRBV7-8 and TRBJ2-1; D unresolved. CDR1 and CDR2 (germline): SGHVS, FQNEAQ. The CDR3 runs 12 residues. CDR3 sequence: CASRLAGNEQFF. CDR3 nucleotides: TGTGCCAGCCGCTTAGCTGGGAATGAGCAGTTCTTC.

As to this clonotype: Without the conserved terminal phenylalanine or tryptophan, this CDR3 likely stems from a read error. The limits of the CDR3 on the DNA are not certain, so only TCRdb's listed CDR3 is given. This chain connects TRBV7-2 to TRBJ2-7; whether TRBD2, the table's D call, matches the DNA was not checked. The CDR3 is 13 residues long, ends included. CDR1 is SGHTA and CDR2 is FQGNSA in the germline V gene. CDR3 loop: CASSHDRRERLDL.

This clonotype was recorded many times. The V gene is TRBV12-3 or TRBV12-4, the J gene TRBJ1-2, with D unresolved. This CDR3 contains 14 residues. Between the trimmed V and J ends, which lost 6 bases and 8 bases, there was a span of 19 bases. CDR3 protein: CASSRSDGARGYTF. CDR3 sequence (DNA): TGTGCCAGCAGCCGGTCCGATGGCGCGAGGGGCTACACCTTC.